The entry that follows covers one T cell receptor (beta chain) sequence. The antigen is undetermined. Germline-derived CDR1 and CDR2 are SGHTA and FQGNSA. Trimming took 5 bases from V and 7 from J; bases not matched to a gene: 10. CDR3 length: 14 amino acids. This record belongs to a study of radiotherapy plus CTLA-4 blockade in lung cancer. Findings of the study overall: Following radiotherapy plus ipilimumab, tumor-derived TCR clones expanded in the blood.

It was focal radiation plus CTLA-4 blockade with ipilimumab that patients with chemo-refractory metastatic non-small-cell lung cancer received. TCRdb keeps only in-frame clones here, not all; method: immunoSEQ multiplex PCR. The repertoire holds around 80,000 clones, roughly four fifths seen once, with 0.65% to 0.95% in the top ten. The specimen comprised peripheral blood, sampled from a patient treated with radiotherapy plus ipilimumab. The TCR sequence derives from a human donor with non-small cell lung cancer who had stable disease on radiotherapy plus ipilimumab. This chain links TRBV7-2 with TRBJ1-2; 7 bases line up with TRBD1. As DNA, the CDR3 is TGTGCCAGCAGCCCGGACAGGAATTATGGTGGCTACACCTTC. Its protein is CASSPDRNYGGYTF.